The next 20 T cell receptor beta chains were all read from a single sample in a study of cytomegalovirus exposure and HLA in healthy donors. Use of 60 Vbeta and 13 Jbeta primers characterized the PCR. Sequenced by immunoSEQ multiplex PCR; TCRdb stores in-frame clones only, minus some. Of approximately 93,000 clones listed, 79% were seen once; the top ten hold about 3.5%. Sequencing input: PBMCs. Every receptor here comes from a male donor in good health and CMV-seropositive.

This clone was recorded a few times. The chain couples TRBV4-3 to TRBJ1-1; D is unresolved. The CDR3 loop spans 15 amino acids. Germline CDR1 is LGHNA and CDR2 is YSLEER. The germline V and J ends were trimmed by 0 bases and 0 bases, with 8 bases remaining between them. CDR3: CASSQEIRLNTEAFF. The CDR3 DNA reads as TGCGCCAGCAGCCAAGAAATCAGGTTGAACACTGAAGCTTTCTTT.

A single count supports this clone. The CDR3 nucleotides are TGTGCCAGCAGCTTAACCTGGGACAGGGGGCGTAACGGGGAGCTGTTTTTT. Residues: CASSLTWDRGRNGELFF. V usage is TRBV11-2 and J usage is TRBJ2-2; 12 positions match TRBD1. CDR3 length: 17 residues. V shed 2 bases, J shed 7 bases, and the junction held 8 bases outside the gene matches. CDR1 is SGHAT, CDR2 FQNNGV, per germline.

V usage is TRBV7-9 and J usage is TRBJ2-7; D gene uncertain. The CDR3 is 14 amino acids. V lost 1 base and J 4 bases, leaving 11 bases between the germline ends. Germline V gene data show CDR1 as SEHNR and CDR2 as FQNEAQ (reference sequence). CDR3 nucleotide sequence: TGTGCCAGCAGCTTAGATCCCGGGTCTTACGAGCAGTACTTC. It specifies CASSLDPGSYEQYF.

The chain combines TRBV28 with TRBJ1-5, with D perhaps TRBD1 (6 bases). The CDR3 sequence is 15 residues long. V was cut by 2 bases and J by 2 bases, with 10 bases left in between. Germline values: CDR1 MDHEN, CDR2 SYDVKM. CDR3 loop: CASSLKGGGNQPQHF. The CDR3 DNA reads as TGTGCCAGCAGTTTAAAAGGGGGTGGCAATCAGCCCCAGCATTTT.

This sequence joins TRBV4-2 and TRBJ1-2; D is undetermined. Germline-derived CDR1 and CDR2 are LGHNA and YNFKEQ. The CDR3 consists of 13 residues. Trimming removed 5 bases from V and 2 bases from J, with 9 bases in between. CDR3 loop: CASSSRHNYGYTF. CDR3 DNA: TGTGCCAGCAGCTCCCGACACAACTATGGCTACACCTTC.

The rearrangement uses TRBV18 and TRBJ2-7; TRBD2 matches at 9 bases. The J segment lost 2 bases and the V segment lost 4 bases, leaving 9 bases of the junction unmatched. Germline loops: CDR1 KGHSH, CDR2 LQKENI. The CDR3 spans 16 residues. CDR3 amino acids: CASSLSGGQLAYEQYF. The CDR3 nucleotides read TGTGCCAGCTCACTTAGCGGGGGTCAACTTGCCTACGAGCAGTACTTC.

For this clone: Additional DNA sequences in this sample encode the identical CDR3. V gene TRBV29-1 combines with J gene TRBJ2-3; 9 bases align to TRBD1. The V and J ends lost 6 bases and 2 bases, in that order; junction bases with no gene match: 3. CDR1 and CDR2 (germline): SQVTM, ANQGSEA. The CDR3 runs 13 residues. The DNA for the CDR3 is TGCAGCGTGTCACAGGGGGCCACAGATACGCAGTATTTT. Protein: CSVSQGATDTQYF.

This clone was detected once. CDR3 protein: CASGFVVSSYNSPLHF. The CDR3 bases are TGTGCTAGTGGTTTTGTGGTGAGCTCCTATAATTCACCCCTCCACTTT. The J gene is TRBJ1-6, the V gene TRBV12-5; D gene uncertain. Between the trimmed V and J ends, which lost 3 bases and 0 bases, there was a span of 9 bases. The length of the CDR3 is 16 residues. Germline V gives CDR1 LGHNT, CDR2 FRNRAP.

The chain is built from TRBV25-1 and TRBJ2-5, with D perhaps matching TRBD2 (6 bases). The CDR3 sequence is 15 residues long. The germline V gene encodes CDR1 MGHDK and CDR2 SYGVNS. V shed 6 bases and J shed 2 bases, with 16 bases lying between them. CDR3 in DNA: TGTGCCAGCAGGGGAGGCCCAGGACTACAAGAGACCCAGTACTTC. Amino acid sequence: CASRGGPGLQETQYF. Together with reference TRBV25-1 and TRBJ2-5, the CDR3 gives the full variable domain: EADIYQTPRYLVIGTGKKITLECSQTMGHDKMYWYQQDPGMELHLIHYSYGVNSTEKGDLSSESTVSRIRTEHFPLTLESARPSHTSQYLCASRGGPGLQETQYFGPGTRLLVL.

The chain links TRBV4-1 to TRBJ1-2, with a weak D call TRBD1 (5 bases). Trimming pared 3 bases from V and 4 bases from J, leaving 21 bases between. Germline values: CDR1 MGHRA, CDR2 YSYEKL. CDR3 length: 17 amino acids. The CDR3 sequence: CASSHGGVPLGTYGYTF. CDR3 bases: TGCGCCAGCAGCCATGGGGGGGTTCCACTGGGTACCTATGGCTACACCTTC.

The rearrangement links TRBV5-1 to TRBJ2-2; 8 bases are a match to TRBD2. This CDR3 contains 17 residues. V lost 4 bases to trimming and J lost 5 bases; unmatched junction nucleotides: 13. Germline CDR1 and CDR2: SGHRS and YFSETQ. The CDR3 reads CASSPIQSSGGTGELFF. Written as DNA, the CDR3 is TGCGCCAGCAGCCCCATCCAGTCCAGCGGGGGAACCGGGGAGCTGTTTTTT.

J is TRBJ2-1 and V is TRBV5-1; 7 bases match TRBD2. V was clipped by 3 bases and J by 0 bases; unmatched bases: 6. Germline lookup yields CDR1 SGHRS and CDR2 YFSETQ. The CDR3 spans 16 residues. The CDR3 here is CASSSNSGGSYNEQFF. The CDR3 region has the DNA TGCGCCAGCAGCTCCAACTCGGGGGGCTCCTACAATGAGCAGTTCTTC.

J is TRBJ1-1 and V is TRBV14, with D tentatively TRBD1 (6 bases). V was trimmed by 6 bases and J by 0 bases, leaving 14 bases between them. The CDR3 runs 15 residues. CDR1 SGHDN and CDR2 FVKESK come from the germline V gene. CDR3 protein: CASRTGGALNTEAFF. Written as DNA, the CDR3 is TGTGCCAGCAGGACGGGGGGGGCCTTGAACACTGAAGCTTTCTTT.

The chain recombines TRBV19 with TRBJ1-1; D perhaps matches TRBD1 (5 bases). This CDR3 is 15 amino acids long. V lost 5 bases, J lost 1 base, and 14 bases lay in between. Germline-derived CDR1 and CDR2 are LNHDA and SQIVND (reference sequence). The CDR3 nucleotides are TGTGCCAGTAGTTCCTGGGGGAGGGGGAACACTGAAGCTTTCTTT. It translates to CASSSWGRGNTEAFF.

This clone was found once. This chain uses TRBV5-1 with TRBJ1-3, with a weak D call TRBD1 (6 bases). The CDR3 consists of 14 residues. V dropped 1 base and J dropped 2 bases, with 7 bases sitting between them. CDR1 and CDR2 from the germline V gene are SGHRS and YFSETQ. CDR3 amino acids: CASSLTGPGNTIYF. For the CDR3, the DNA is TGCGCCAGCAGCTTGACAGGGCCTGGAAACACCATATATTTT.

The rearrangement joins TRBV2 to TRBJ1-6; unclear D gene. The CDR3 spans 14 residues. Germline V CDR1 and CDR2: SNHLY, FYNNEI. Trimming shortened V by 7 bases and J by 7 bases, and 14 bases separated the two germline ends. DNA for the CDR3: TGTGCCAGCATGGACGGGGTTGGGAATTCACCCCTCCACTTT. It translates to CASMDGVGNSPLHF.

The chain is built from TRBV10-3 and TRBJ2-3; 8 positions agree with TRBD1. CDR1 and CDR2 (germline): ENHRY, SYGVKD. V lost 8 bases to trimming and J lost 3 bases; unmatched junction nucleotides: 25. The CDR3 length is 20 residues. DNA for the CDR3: TGTGCCATCTCCAAGGTCCACTGTCCATCAAAGGACAGGGAGACAGATACGCAGTATTTT. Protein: CAISKVHCPSKDRETDTQYF.

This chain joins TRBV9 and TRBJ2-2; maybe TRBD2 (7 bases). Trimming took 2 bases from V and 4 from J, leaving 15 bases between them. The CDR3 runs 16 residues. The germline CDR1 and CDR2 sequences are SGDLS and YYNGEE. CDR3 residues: CASSVRGGLGTGELFF. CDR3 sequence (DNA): TGTGCCAGCAGCGTTAGGGGGGGGCTCGGCACCGGGGAGCTGTTTTTT.

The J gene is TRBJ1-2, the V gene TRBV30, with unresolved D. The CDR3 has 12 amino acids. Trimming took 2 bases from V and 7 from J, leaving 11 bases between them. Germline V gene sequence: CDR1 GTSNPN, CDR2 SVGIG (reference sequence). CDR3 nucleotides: TGTGCCTGGAGTCCGGTGGGAGGTGGCTACACCTTC. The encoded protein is CAWSPVGGGYTF.

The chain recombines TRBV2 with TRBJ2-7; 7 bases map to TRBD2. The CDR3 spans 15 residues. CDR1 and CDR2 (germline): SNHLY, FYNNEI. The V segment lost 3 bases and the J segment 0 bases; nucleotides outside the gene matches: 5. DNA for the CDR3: TGTGCCAGCAGTGAGAGTAGCGGGTACTCCTACGAGCAGTACTTC. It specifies CASSESSGYSYEQYF.